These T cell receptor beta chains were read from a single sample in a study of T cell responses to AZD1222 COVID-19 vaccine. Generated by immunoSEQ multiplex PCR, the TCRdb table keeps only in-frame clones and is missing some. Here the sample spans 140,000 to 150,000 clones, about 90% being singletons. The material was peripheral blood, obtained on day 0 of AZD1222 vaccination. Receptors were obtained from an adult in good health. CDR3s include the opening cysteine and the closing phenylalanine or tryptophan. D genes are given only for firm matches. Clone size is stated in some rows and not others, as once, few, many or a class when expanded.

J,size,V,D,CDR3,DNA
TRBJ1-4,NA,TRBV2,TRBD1,CASSGQGANEKLFF,TGTGCCAGCAGTGGACAGGGGGCTAATGAAAAACTGTTTTTT
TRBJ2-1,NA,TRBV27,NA,CASSFSNEQFF,TGTGCCAGCAGTTTCAGCAATGAGCAGTTCTTC
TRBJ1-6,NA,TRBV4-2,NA,CASRPQGLDNSPLHF,TGTGCCAGCAGGCCACAGGGTTTGGATAATTCACCCCTCCACTTT
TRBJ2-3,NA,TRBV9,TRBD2,CASSVETSGSTDTQYF,TGTGCCAGCAGCGTAGAGACTAGCGGGAGCACAGATACGCAGTATTTT
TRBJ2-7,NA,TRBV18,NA,CASSPTVYEQYF,TGTGCCAGCTCACCGACAGTCTACGAGCAGTACTTC
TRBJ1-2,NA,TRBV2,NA,CASSRDPADYGYTF,TGTGCCAGCAGTCGGGACCCAGCGGACTATGGCTACACCTTC
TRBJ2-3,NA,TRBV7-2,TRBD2,CASSLREDTDTQYF,TGTGCCAGCAGCTTACGGGAGGACACAGATACGCAGTATTTT
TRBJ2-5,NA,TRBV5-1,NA,CASSLEDAYQETQYF,TGCGCCAGCAGCTTGGAGGACGCGTACCAAGAGACCCAGTACTTC
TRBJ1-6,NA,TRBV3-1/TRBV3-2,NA,CASSYGPLNSPLHF,TGTGCCAGCAGCTATGGCCCCCTTAATTCACCCCTCCACTTT
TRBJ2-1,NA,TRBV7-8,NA,CASSSQPGQSYNEQFF,TGTGCCAGCAGCTCTCAACCCGGACAGTCCTACAATGAGCAGTTCTTC
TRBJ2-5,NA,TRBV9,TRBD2,CASSVGGEETQYF,TGTGCCAGCAGCGTCGGGGGGGAAGAGACCCAGTACTTC
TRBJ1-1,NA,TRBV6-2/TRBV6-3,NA,CASSYYRDTEAFF,TGTGCCAGCAGTTACTACAGGGACACTGAAGCTTTCTTT
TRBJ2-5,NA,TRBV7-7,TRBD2,CASSSSAGVNQETQYF,TGTGCCAGCAGCTCCAGCGCGGGAGTTAACCAAGAGACCCAGTACTTC
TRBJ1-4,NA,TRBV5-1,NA,CASSWGRGDNEKLFF,TGCGCCAGCAGCTGGGGGAGGGGCGACAATGAAAAACTGTTTTTT
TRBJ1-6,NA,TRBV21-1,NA,CASSPKLRTGVSPLHF,TGTGCCAGCAGCCCCAAACTCAGGACAGGAGTATCACCCCTCCACTTT
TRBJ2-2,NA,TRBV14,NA,CASRRDHNTGELFF,TGTGCCAGCAGACGGGACCATAACACCGGGGAGCTGTTTTTT
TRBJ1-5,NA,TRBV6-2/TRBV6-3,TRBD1,CASSRDRNQPQHF,TGTGCCAGCAGCCGGGACAGAAATCAGCCCCAGCATTTT
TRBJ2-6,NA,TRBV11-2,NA,CASSQTVGANVLTF,TGTGCCAGCAGCCAGACAGTTGGGGCCAACGTCCTGACTTTC
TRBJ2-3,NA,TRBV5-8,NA,CASSLEGTDTQYF,TGTGCCAGCAGCTTGGAAGGCACAGATACGCAGTATTTT
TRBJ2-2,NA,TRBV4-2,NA,CASSQPTGTNTGELFF,TGTGCCAGCAGCCAGCCTACAGGGACGAACACCGGGGAGCTGTTTTTT
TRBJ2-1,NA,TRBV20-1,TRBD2,CSASDKRGGSYNEQFF,TGCAGTGCTAGTGACAAGCGGGGGGGCTCCTACAATGAGCAGTTCTTC
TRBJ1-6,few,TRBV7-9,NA,CASSSRGDSPLHF,TGTGCCAGCAGCTCCAGGGGAGATTCACCCCTCCACTTT
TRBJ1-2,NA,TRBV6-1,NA,CASSERPVVIYGYTF,TGTGCCAGCAGTGAAAGGCCTGTAGTGATCTATGGCTACACCTTC
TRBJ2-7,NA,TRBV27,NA,CASSFSVGLGEQYF,TGTGCCAGCAGTTTTTCGGTGGGCCTGGGGGAGCAGTACTTC
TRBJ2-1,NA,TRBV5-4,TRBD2,CASSPSGRAYNEQFF,TGTGCCAGCAGCCCTAGCGGGAGGGCCTACAATGAGCAGTTCTTC
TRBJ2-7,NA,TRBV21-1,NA,CASSNRANVYEQYF,TGTGCCAGCAGCAATCGGGCTAACGTGTACGAGCAGTACTTC
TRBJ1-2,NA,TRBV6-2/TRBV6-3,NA,CASSYSLGNYGYTF,TGTGCCAGCAGTTACTCGCTAGGGAACTATGGCTACACCTTC
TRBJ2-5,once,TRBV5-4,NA,CASSLEGNQETQYF,TGTGCCAGCAGCTTGGAAGGAAACCAAGAGACCCAGTACTTC
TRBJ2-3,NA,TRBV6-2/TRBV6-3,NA,CASSQGQLTDTQYF,TGTGCCAGCAGCCAAGGACAGCTCACAGATACGCAGTATTTT
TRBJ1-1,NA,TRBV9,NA,CASSAFSGGTEAFF,TGTGCCAGCAGCGCTTTCAGTGGGGGCACTGAAGCTTTCTTT
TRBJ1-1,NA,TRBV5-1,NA,CASTARGGQNTEAFF,TGCGCCAGCACTGCCCGGGGGGGCCAGAACACTGAAGCTTTCTTT
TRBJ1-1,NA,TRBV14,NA,CASKSVERAGWEAFF,TGTGCCAGCAAGAGTGTCGAGAGGGCTGGATGGGAAGCTTTCTTT
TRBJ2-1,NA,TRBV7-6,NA,CASSLYPNSYNEQFF,TGTGCCAGCAGCTTGTACCCGAACTCCTACAATGAGCAGTTCTTC
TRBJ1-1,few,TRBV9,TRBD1,CASSPYEGATEAFF,TGTGCCAGCAGCCCCTACGAGGGGGCTACTGAAGCTTTCTTT
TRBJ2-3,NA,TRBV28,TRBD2,CASSEAGPRTDTQYF,TGTGCCAGCAGTGAAGCGGGGCCCCGAACAGATACGCAGTATTTT
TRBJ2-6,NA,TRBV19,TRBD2,CASSPSPGGAGANVLTF,TGTGCCAGTAGTCCTAGCCCCGGGGGGGCTGGGGCCAACGTCCTGACTTTC
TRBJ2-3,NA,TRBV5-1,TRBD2,CASSLHPAGEGTDTQYF,TGCGCCAGCAGCCTCCACCCGGCGGGGGAGGGCACAGATACGCAGTATTTT
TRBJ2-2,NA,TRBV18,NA,CASSPTRAGGTGELFF,TGTGCCAGCTCGCCCACGAGGGCAGGTGGAACCGGGGAGCTGTTTTTT
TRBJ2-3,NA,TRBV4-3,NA,CASRRHADGASGDTQYF,TGCGCCAGCCGAAGACACGCTGACGGAGCCTCGGGGGATACGCAGTATTTT
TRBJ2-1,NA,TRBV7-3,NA,CASSLDGNSYNEQFF,TGTGCCAGCAGCTTAGACGGAAACTCCTACAATGAGCAGTTCTTC
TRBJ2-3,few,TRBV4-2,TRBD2,CASSQDYGGGGTDTQYF,TGTGCCAGCAGCCAAGACTATGGCGGGGGGGGCACAGATACGCAGTATTTT
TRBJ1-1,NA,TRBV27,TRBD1,CASRRTGGTEAFF,TGTGCCAGCAGGCGGACAGGGGGCACTGAAGCTTTCTTT